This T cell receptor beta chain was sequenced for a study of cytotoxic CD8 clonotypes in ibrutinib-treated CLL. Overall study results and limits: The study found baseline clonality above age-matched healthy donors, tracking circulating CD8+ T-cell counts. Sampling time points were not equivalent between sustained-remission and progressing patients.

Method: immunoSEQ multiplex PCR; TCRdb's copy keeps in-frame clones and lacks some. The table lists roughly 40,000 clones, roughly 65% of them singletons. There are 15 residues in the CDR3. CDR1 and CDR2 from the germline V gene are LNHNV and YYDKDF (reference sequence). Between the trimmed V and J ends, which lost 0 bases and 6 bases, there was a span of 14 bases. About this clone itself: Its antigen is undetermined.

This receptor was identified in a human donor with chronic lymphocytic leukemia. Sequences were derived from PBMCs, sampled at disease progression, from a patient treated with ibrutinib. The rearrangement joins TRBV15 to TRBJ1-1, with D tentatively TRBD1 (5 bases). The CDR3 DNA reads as TGTGCCACCAGCAGAGATAGGGGAGGCAGCGCTGAAGCTTTCTTT. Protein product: CATSRDRGGSAEAFF.